Given below is one T cell receptor beta chain in context. This entry is derived from a study of T-cell memory formation after mild COVID-19. Using its own MiXCR run on the 5' RACE reads, TCRdb lists one record per CDR3 protein. The sample holds fewer than 450,000 distinct CDR3 sequences, 20% to 25% seen once. CDR1 is LGHNA, CDR2 YNFKEQ, per germline. The CDR3 contains 16 residues. The J segment lost 4 bases and the V segment lost 0 bases, leaving 5 bases of the junction unmatched. The sequence came from an adult woman who had mild COVID-19 (a few samples of this study predate the infection). Cell type and time point are not known. The material sequenced was PBMCs or a T cell subset sorted from them (not recorded which). The rearrangement joins TRBV4-2 to TRBJ2-2, with 7 bases lining up with TRBD2. The CDR3 DNA follows: TGTGCCAGCAGCCAAGATTCCAGCGGGGTCACCGGGGAGCTGTTTTTT. Its translation: CASSQDSSGVTGELFF.